Given below is one T cell receptor (beta chain) in context. Its antigen is unidentified. This record belongs to a study of regulatory T cells in long-lasting Graves disease. Findings of the study overall: Examination was confined to peripheral blood, excluding thyroid tissue.

Sequencing libraries for TCR beta were prepared with iRepertoire HTBI primers and Arm-PCR of CDR3 regions. TCRdb independently ran MiXCR on the multiplex PCR reads; one entry per CDR3 protein. The data contain 300,000 to 350,000 distinct CDR3 sequences, about 18% of them singletons. The CDR3 runs to 14 residues. Germline CDR1 and CDR2: DFQATT and SNEGSKA (reference sequence). V trimming: 5 bases; J trimming: 1 base; junction bases outside the gene matches: 5. Time point given: persistent/refractory GD, antithyroid drugs over 5 years with positive TRAb. The authors made the TCR library using RNA they extracted from PBMCs.

This chain joins TRBV20-1 and TRBJ2-7; TRBD2 matches at 10 bases. This specimen consisted of peripheral blood mononuclear cells (PBMCs), obtained when the disease was refractory, from a patient treated with antithyroid drugs. The receptor was isolated from a female donor with Graves disease. This chain's CDR3 is CSAPGTSASYEQYF. Here the CDR3 DNA reads TGCAGTGCTCCCGGGACTAGCGCGTCCTACGAGCAGTACTTC.